The clone carrying this TCR beta chain ranks as medium-sized. Its antigen is as yet unknown. The CDR3 covers 14 residues. Germline-derived CDR1 and CDR2 are MNHEY and SVGAGI. Trimming pared 2 bases from V and 7 bases from J, leaving 14 bases between. Semi-nested PCR with Nested Universal Primer A followed constant-region reverse priming of full-length variable regions. TCRdb independently ran MiXCR on the 5' RACE reads; one entry per CDR3 protein. The sample shows some 44,000 distinct CDR3 sequences, about 29% of them seen only once. The memory fraction was CD4+CD45RO+CD25- cells. General study findings and limits: Tumor memory CD4+ T cell TCR gene usage was found to cluster with blood and lymph node memory CD4+ cells and with lymph node naive CD4+ cells.

This TCR derives from a female donor with breast cancer. Sequencing was done on a sample of tumor-infiltrating memory CD4+ T cells sorted from the breast tumor. As for subset: memory CD4+ T cells, CD4+CD45RO+CD25-. The chain employs TRBV6-5 and TRBJ1-1; D may be TRBD1 (5 bases). In nucleotides, the CDR3 is TGTGCCAGCAGTTACGGGGGAGGGCGGGGTGAAGCTTTCTTT. As protein: CASSYGGGRGEAFF.